These 17 T cell receptor beta chains were all obtained from the same sample, sequenced in a study of Ad26.COV2.S vaccination and SARS-CoV-2 variants. The repertoire was sequenced with immunoSEQ multiplex PCR; TCRdb's copy has only in-frame clones and lacks some. Among roughly 350,000 clones listed, about 87% were seen once. Regarding treatment: some 20 received Ad26.COV2.S at low or high dose, single or two shots; roughly five received placebo; per-sample allocation not given. Material that was analyzed had been drawn on day 63 after the first vaccine or placebo injection. The sequences come from peripheral blood, collected in a trial of Ad26.COV2.S vaccine versus placebo. The receptors here all came from a person between 18 and 60 years old who received the Ad26.COV2.S COVID-19 vaccine or a placebo.

The chain is built from TRBV9 and TRBJ2-2, with D tentatively TRBD1 or TRBD2 (6 bases each). Between the trimmed V and J ends, which lost 10 bases and 3 bases, there was a span of 16 bases. The CDR3 extends over 14 amino acids. CDR1 is SGDLS, CDR2 YYNGEE, per germline. CDR3 in DNA: TGTGCCTCCACCGGGGGCGGGTACACCGGGGAGCTGTTTTTT. Translating it yields CASTGGGYTGELFF.

V gene TRBV4-3 combines with J gene TRBJ2-5; 10 bases are a match to TRBD2. Per germline, CDR1 LGHNA and CDR2 YSLEER. The trim removed 0 bases at V and 8 bases at J, leaving 3 bases unmatched. The CDR3 totals 14 residues. DNA for the CDR3: TGCGCCAGCAGCCAAGAACTAGCGGGGCCCACCCAGTACTTC. Amino acid sequence: CASSQELAGPTQYF.

This clone was recorded only once. The chain has TRBV6-2 or TRBV6-3 and TRBJ1-2, with D tentatively TRBD1 (5 bases). The germline V and J ends were trimmed by 6 bases and 3 bases, with 11 bases remaining between them. The CDR3 totals 13 residues. The germline V gene has CDR1 MNHEY and CDR2 SVGEGT. The DNA for the CDR3 is TGTGCCAGCAGCCTCGCCAGGGACTATGGCTACACCTTC. It yields the protein CASSLARDYGYTF.

The CDR3 protein is CASSRTSGGANEQFF. The CDR3, as DNA: TGTGCCAGCAGCCGAACTAGCGGGGGGGCAAATGAGCAGTTCTTC. The chain carries TRBV16 and TRBJ2-1, with TRBD2 identical over 13 bases. V lost 4 bases, J lost 7 bases, and 4 bases stayed unmatched. The CDR3 has 15 residues. The V gene's germline CDR1 is KGHSY and CDR2 FQNENV. Drawing the rest from reference TRBV16 and TRBJ2-1, the complete variable domain is GEEVAQTPKHLVRGEGQKAKLYCAPIKGHSYVFWYQQVLKNEFKFLISFQNENVFDETGMPKERFSAKCLPNSPCSLEIQATKLEDSAVYFCASSRTSGGANEQFFGPGTRLTVL.

The chain employs TRBV19 and TRBJ1-1; 7 nucleotides agree with TRBD1. Germline values: CDR1 LNHDA, CDR2 SQIVND (reference sequence). After removal of 7 bases from V and 7 bases from J, the junction contained 6 bases not matched to a gene. CDR3 length: 12 amino acids. CDR3 in amino acids: CASTGGLSEAFF. DNA for the CDR3: TGTGCCAGTACAGGGGGATTGAGTGAAGCTTTCTTT.

The chain recombines TRBV12-5 with TRBJ1-6, with unresolved D. Germline loops: CDR1 LGHNT, CDR2 FRNRAP. Trimming left V 5 bases short and J 5 bases short, with 22 bases between. This CDR3 comprises 18 residues. This CDR3 reads CASGIKTTVTRNNSPLHF. CDR3 DNA sequence: TGTGCTAGTGGTATTAAGACCACCGTGACAAGAAATAATTCACCCCTCCACTTT.

The chain couples TRBV6-6 to TRBJ2-1; D is undetermined. The V end lost 2 bases, the J end lost 6 bases, and 17 bases lay between the germline ends. The CDR3 spans 16 residues. Germline V gene data show CDR1 as MNHNY and CDR2 as SVGAGI (reference sequence). The CDR3 reads CASSYGVMGRANEQFF. CDR3 DNA: TGTGCCAGCAGTTACGGGGTCATGGGTCGGGCCAATGAGCAGTTCTTC.

This chain connects TRBV7-9 to TRBJ1-3, with unresolved D. The V gene's germline CDR1 is SEHNR and CDR2 FQNEAQ (reference sequence). CDR3 length: 16 residues. Trimming took off 5 bases at V and 0 bases at J, with 14 bases between the two ends. In DNA, the CDR3 is TGTGCCAGCAGCCCCGCTGGGTGGGGCTCTGGAAACACCATATATTTT. It specifies CASSPAGWGSGNTIYF.

The chain joins TRBV6-2 or TRBV6-3 to TRBJ2-3; no reliable D call. Per the germline V gene, CDR1 is MNHEY and CDR2 is SVGEGT. V dropped 5 bases and J dropped 4 bases, with 16 bases sitting between them. The CDR3 spans 15 residues. CDR3 sequence reads: CASSDVTTGPDTQYF. CDR3 nucleotide sequence: TGTGCCAGCAGTGACGTTACTACGGGCCCAGATACGCAGTATTTT.

The chain uses TRBV6-5 and TRBJ1-2, with TRBD1 as a possible D gene (5 bases). The CDR3 spans 13 residues. CDR1 and CDR2 (germline): MNHEY, SVGAGI. V was clipped by 7 bases and J by 3 bases, with 12 bases between them. The CDR3 DNA is TGTGCCAGCACGGCAGGGATCTACTATGGCTACACCTTC. Translated: CASTAGIYYGYTF.

This chain joins TRBV29-1 and TRBJ1-2, with D maybe TRBD1 (6 bases). Between the trimmed V and J ends, which lost 6 bases and 8 bases, there was a span of 16 bases. This CDR3 spans 12 amino acids. The germline gives CDR1 SQVTM, CDR2 ANQGSEA. CDR3 DNA sequence: TGCAGCGTGGGGGGCGTCCTAGAGGGCTACACCTTC. Its translation is CSVGGVLEGYTF.

The table lists this clone with a count of one. This rearrangement joins TRBV7-9 to TRBJ2-1; D possibly corresponds to TRBD2 (6 bases). From germline, CDR1 is SEHNR and CDR2 FQNEAQ (reference sequence). V gave up 5 bases and J gave up 8 bases, with 13 bases separating them. The CDR3 consists of 13 residues. The CDR3 DNA reads TGTGCCAGCAGCACCCCGGGGGAGGATGAGCAGTTCTTC. Amino acid sequence: CASSTPGEDEQFF.

This chain connects TRBV3-1 (or the pseudogene TRBV3-2) to TRBJ2-5; 11 bases line up with TRBD1. The CDR3 has 16 residues. V shed 0 bases, J shed 7 bases, and the junction held 7 bases outside the gene matches. Germline CDR1 reads LGHDT; CDR2 reads YNNKEL (reference sequence). In nucleotides, the CDR3 is TGTGCCAGCAGCCAAGATGGGACAGGGGGTTTCGGGACCCAGTACTTC. Translation gives CASSQDGTGGFGTQYF.

The count of this clone is one. The CDR3 DNA follows: TGTGCCAGCAGCCCCACAGCGGGGACCTATTCACCCCTCCACTTT. Protein sequence: CASSPTAGTYSPLHF. The chain is built from TRBV11-2 and TRBJ1-6; maybe TRBD1 (5 bases). Trimming shortened V by 5 bases and J by 8 bases, and 16 bases separated the two germline ends. The length of the CDR3 is 15 residues. CDR1 is SGHAT, CDR2 FQNNGV, per germline.

This sequence joins TRBV4-3 and TRBJ2-7, with TRBD1 identical over 8 bases. The CDR3 spans 14 residues. Per the germline V gene, CDR1 is LGHNA and CDR2 is YSLEER. V was pared by 5 bases and J by 0 bases, with 3 bases of the junction left unmatched. The CDR3 loop reads CASSSGQGSYEQYF. The CDR3 DNA is TGCGCCAGCAGCTCCGGACAGGGCTCCTACGAGCAGTACTTC.

J is TRBJ2-1 and V is TRBV28; 14 bases match TRBD2. Germline assignment: CDR1 MDHEN and CDR2 SYDVKM. The CDR3 has 14 amino acids. Unmatched junction bases numbered 9, after V lost 5 bases and J lost 15 bases. CDR3 amino acids: CASSLSGLAGVSFF. The CDR3 DNA reads as TGTGCCAGCAGTCTATCGGGACTAGCGGGAGTTTCGTTCTTC. Together with reference TRBV28 and TRBJ2-1, the CDR3 gives the full variable domain: DVKVTQSSRYLVKRTGEKVFLECVQDMDHENMFWYRQDPGLGLRLIYFSYDVKMKEKGDIPEGYSVSREKKERFSLILESASTNQTSMYLCASSLSGLAGVSFFGPGTRLTVL.

This chain's CDR3 is CASSLASGTRNYGYTF. Written as DNA, the CDR3 is TGTGCCAGCAGCTTGGCTTCCGGGACGCGCAACTATGGCTACACCTTC. This sequence joins TRBV5-6 and TRBJ1-2; TRBD1 is a possible D gene (5 bases). This CDR3 has 16 residues. The germline CDR1 and CDR2 sequences are SGHDT and YYEEEE. V was shortened by 0 bases and J by 2 bases, with 14 bases between the two germline ends.